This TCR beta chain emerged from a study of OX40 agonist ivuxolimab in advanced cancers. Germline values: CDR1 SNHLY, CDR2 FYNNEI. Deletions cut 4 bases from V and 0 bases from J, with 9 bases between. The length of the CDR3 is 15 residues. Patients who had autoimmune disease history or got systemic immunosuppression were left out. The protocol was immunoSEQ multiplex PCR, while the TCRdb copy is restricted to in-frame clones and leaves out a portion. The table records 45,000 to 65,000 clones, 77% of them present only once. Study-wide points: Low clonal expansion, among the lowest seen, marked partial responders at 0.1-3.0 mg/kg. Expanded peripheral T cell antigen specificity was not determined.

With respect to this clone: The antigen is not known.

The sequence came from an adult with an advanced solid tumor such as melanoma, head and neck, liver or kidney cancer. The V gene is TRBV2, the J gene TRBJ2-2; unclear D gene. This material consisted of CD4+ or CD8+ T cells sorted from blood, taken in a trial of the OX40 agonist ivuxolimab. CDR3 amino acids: CASSGPVANTGELFF. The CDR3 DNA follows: TGTGCCAGCAGTGGGCCAGTTGCGAACACCGGGGAGCTGTTTTTT.